Following are 8 T cell receptor beta chains from one sample sequenced in a study of blood T cell repertoires in COVID-19. The table came from immunoSEQ multiplex PCR; TCRdb's copy has only in-frame clones and leaves some out. The data contain more than 200,000 clones, about 88% of them singletons. The specimen sequenced was peripheral blood. The receptors shown here come from a man aged 30-40 years with active or convalescent COVID-19.

The CDR3 protein is CASSGQGARNTIYF. The CDR3 DNA reads TGTGCCAGCAGCGGCCAAGGGGCGCGAAACACCATATATTTT. The chain is built from TRBV11-2 and TRBJ1-3; possible D gene TRBD1, 5 bases. This CDR3 region has 14 residues. With 5 bases removed from V and 5 bases from J, the gap between germline ends came to 13 bases. Germline V CDR1 and CDR2: SGHAT, FQNNGV.

CDR3 in amino acids: CASSQDFSGTGFTDTQYF. In DNA, the CDR3 is TGCGCCAGCAGCCAAGATTTTTCGGGGACAGGGTTTACAGATACGCAGTATTTT. The chain combines TRBV4-1 with TRBJ2-3; TRBD1 matches 9 bases. This CDR3 spans 18 amino acids. The germline gives CDR1 MGHRA, CDR2 YSYEKL. The J segment lost 3 bases and the V segment lost 0 bases, leaving 10 bases of the junction unmatched.

The CDR3 loop reads CASSPAPQTEAYF. The CDR3 nucleotides read TGCGCCAGCAGCCCGGCTCCTCAGACCGAGGCGTACTTC. The chain carries TRBV5-1 and TRBJ2-7; unclear D gene. The length of the CDR3 is 13 residues. The V end was cut by 4 bases, the J end by 12 bases, with 20 bases between. CDR1 and CDR2 (germline): SGHRS, YFSETQ. Variable domain in full (rest from reference TRBV5-1 and TRBJ2-7): KAGVTQTPRYLIKTRGQQVTLSCSPISGHRSVSWYQQTPGQGLQFLFEYFSETQRNKGNFPGRFSGRQFSNSRSEMNVSTLELGDSALYLCASSPAPQTEAYFGPGTRLTVT.

The rearrangement links TRBV5-1 to TRBJ2-1; TRBD1 might be the D (5 bases). The CDR3 totals 14 residues. CDR1 and CDR2 (germline): SGHRS, YFSETQ. V lost 3 bases and J lost 8, with 15 bases in between. CDR3 sequence (DNA): TGCGCCAGCAGCTGGCAGGGTGATCACGATGAGCAGTTCTTC. It encodes CASSWQGDHDEQFF.

The chain recombines TRBV4-2 with TRBJ1-2, with D possibly matching TRBD1 (6 bases). The germline V and J ends were trimmed by 2 bases and 1 base, with 11 bases remaining between them. Germline assignment: CDR1 LGHNA and CDR2 YNFKEQ. This CDR3 contains 15 residues. For the CDR3, the DNA is TGTGCCAGCAGCCAATCACAGGGCAATAACTATGGCTACACCTTC. It codes for CASSQSQGNNYGYTF.

The rearrangement links TRBV7-2 to TRBJ2-5; 11 positions agree with TRBD1. This CDR3 has 14 residues. V shed 5 bases and J 4 bases; nucleotides not matched to a gene: 3. The germline V gene has CDR1 SGHTA and CDR2 FQGNSA. The CDR3 DNA reads as TGTGCCAGCAGCGCGGACAGGGGGCGAGAGACCCAGTACTTC. Translated, it gives CASSADRGRETQYF.

The chain links TRBV5-6 to TRBJ1-1, with 7 bases matching TRBD1. The germline CDR1 and CDR2 sequences are SGHDT and YYEEEE. The V segment lost 4 bases and the J segment 6 bases; nucleotides outside the gene matches: 12. CDR3 length: 15 amino acids. The CDR3 nucleotides read TGTGCCAGCAGCGTAACCACAGGGGAAGTATCTGAAGCTTTCTTT. It is translated as CASSVTTGEVSEAFF.

V and J are TRBV7-8 and TRBJ2-7; D possibly corresponds to TRBD1 (5 bases). Looked up from germline, CDR1 is SGHVS and CDR2 is FQNEAQ. CDR3 length: 15 residues. Trimming left V 0 bases short and J 3 bases short, with 12 bases between. DNA of the CDR3: TGTGCCAGCAGCTTAGCAGGGGAAGAGTTCTACGAGCAGTACTTC. This translates into CASSLAGEEFYEQYF.